The next 27 T cell receptor beta chains were all read from a single sample in a study of blood T cell repertoires in COVID-19. Produced via immunoSEQ multiplex PCR; TCRdb's table is partial and in-frame only. The sample has more than 65,000 clones, about 80% seen once; the top ten hold roughly 12%. Specimen: peripheral blood. The source is a human donor in a cohort sampled during active COVID-19.

The rearrangement links TRBV6-5 to TRBJ2-7; 8 bases agree with TRBD1. The V gene end was trimmed by 6 bases and the J gene end by 2 bases; junction bases not matched to a gene: 6. Germline lookup yields CDR1 MNHEY and CDR2 SVGAGI. The CDR3 has 14 amino acids. CDR3 DNA: TGTGCCAGCAGCATCCAGGGGGCTGCCTACGAGCAGTACTTC. Amino acids: CASSIQGAAYEQYF.

This clone was observed a single time. Germline is not matched at one junction end, which may reflect a read error. This chain links TRBV7-9 with TRBJ1-2; 7 bases line up with TRBD1. CDR3 length: 17 amino acids. CDR1 and CDR2 (germline): SEHNR, FQNEAQ (reference sequence). This CDR3 is CVSRPESGRGGSYGYTF. CDR3 in DNA: TGTGTCAGCAGGCCGGAGAGCGGGAGAGGGGGCAGCTATGGCTACACCTTC.

This sequence joins TRBV4-1 and TRBJ2-6, with a weak D call TRBD1 (6 bases). Trimming stripped 0 bases from V and 0 bases from J, with 18 bases between. Germline CDR1 and CDR2: MGHRA and YSYEKL. The CDR3 spans 20 residues. The CDR3 sequence: CASSQDVDRFDPSGANVLTF. The DNA for the CDR3 is TGCGCCAGCAGCCAAGATGTCGACAGGTTCGATCCCTCTGGGGCCAACGTCCTGACTTTC.

J is TRBJ2-7 and V is TRBV21-1; the D call of TRBD1 is as the table states it, not checked on the DNA. TRBV21-1 is an annotated pseudogene. This CDR3 has 14 amino acids. CDR3 residues: CASSKGTDAYEQYF. CDR3 nucleotides: TGTGCCAGCAGCAAAGGGACAGATGCCTACGAGCAGTACTTC.

V is TRBV2 and J is TRBJ1-5, with 7 bases matching TRBD1. There are 13 residues in the CDR3. Germline V gene sequence: CDR1 SNHLY, CDR2 FYNNEI. With 6 bases clipped from V and 3 bases from J, the junction kept 2 bases outside the gene matches. In nucleotides, the CDR3 is TGTGCCAGCAGGGGACAGAACAATCAGCCCCAGCATTTT. Its protein is CASRGQNNQPQHF.

This rearrangement joins TRBV9 to TRBJ2-5; 11 nucleotides line up with TRBD1. The V segment lost 0 bases and the J segment 5 bases; nucleotides outside the gene matches: 9. The CDR3 loop spans 17 amino acids. Germline V gene lookup returns CDR1 SGDLS and CDR2 YYNGEE. The CDR3: CASSVGGQGGSLETQYF. Written as DNA, the CDR3 is TGTGCCAGCAGCGTAGGGGGACAGGGGGGAAGCTTGGAGACCCAGTACTTC.

V and J are TRBV5-1 and TRBJ2-1; maybe TRBD2 (7 bases). Germline loops: CDR1 SGHRS, CDR2 YFSETQ. The CDR3 contains 16 residues. Trimming removed 3 bases from V and 7 bases from J, with 20 bases in between. CDR3 bases: TGCGCCAGCAGCTCAATCGGGGGGCCCATCCGTAATGAGCAGTTCTTC. Protein sequence: CASSSIGGPIRNEQFF.

This clone appeared a single time. The chain is built from TRBV10-3 and TRBJ1-2, with D possibly TRBD1 on 6 matching bases. V gave up 0 bases and J gave up 8 bases, with 16 bases separating them. This CDR3 contains 15 residues. Germline lookup yields CDR1 ENHRY and CDR2 SYGVKD. The CDR3 spells CAISESGGAPPGYTF. The CDR3, as DNA: TGTGCCATCAGTGAGTCAGGGGGGGCGCCCCCCGGCTACACCTTC.

This chain uses TRBV4-1 with TRBJ2-7; 7 positions agree with TRBD2. Germline lookup yields CDR1 MGHRA and CDR2 YSYEKL. The CDR3 runs 18 residues. V gave up 0 bases and J gave up 3 bases; unmatched junction bases: 14. Written as DNA, the CDR3 is TGCGCCAGCAGCCAAGATTTAGCGGGTGGGGCGGGATTCTACGAGCAGTACTTC. This codes for CASSQDLAGGAGFYEQYF.

The chain recombines TRBV18 with TRBJ2-2, with D possibly TRBD2 on 6 matching bases. The V and J ends lost 0 bases and 3 bases respectively, with 11 bases between them. The germline V gene encodes CDR1 KGHSH and CDR2 LQKENI. This CDR3 spans 16 amino acids. The CDR3 sequence is CASSPPAGRDTGELFF. The CDR3 nucleotides read TGTGCCAGCTCACCACCGGCGGGGCGGGACACCGGGGAGCTGTTTTTT.

The chain employs TRBV10-3 and TRBJ1-6; weak D call: TRBD1 (5 bases). The length of the CDR3 is 15 residues. In germline, CDR1 is ENHRY, CDR2 SYGVKD. V lost 5 bases, J lost 4 bases, and 12 bases lay in between. CDR3 region: CAISQGRVYNSPLHF. CDR3 DNA sequence: TGTGCCATCAGTCAGGGTAGAGTTTATAATTCACCCCTCCACTTT.

The chain employs TRBV6-5 and TRBJ2-3; no clear D. Looked up from germline, CDR1 is MNHEY and CDR2 is SVGAGI. The CDR3 contains 12 residues. Trimming stripped 7 bases from V and 0 bases from J, with 5 bases between. The CDR3 loop is CASTPSTDTQYF. The DNA of the CDR3 is TGTGCCAGCACCCCTAGCACAGATACGCAGTATTTT.

The gene calls are TRBV5-8 and TRBJ1-3; D perhaps matches TRBD1 (6 bases). Trimming took 2 bases from V and 5 from J, leaving 14 bases between them. Looked up from germline, CDR1 is SGHTS and CDR2 is YDEGEE. The CDR3 contains 15 residues. CDR3 DNA sequence: TGTGCCAGCAGCTTAAGCGGACAGCTGCGAAACACCATATATTTT. Its translation: CASSLSGQLRNTIYF.

The chain uses TRBV5-4 and TRBJ2-7, with 8 bases identical to TRBD2. Germline V gene lookup returns CDR1 SGHNT and CDR2 YYREEE (reference sequence). This CDR3 is built from 15 residues. J was trimmed by 0 bases and V by 2 bases; bases with no gene match: 4. CDR3 sequence reads: CASSLAGVSSYEQYF. As DNA, the CDR3 is TGTGCCAGCAGCTTAGCGGGAGTCAGCTCCTACGAGCAGTACTTC.

The CDR3 bases are TGCGCCAGCAGCCAAGGGCCTGGCGGGAGAGAAAATGAGCAGTTCTTC. It translates to CASSQGPGGRENEQFF. This sequence joins TRBV4-1 and TRBJ2-1, with TRBD2 identical over 7 bases. The germline V gene encodes CDR1 MGHRA and CDR2 YSYEKL. The length of the CDR3 is 16 residues. The ends lost 1 base at V and 7 bases at J; junction bases unmatched: 10.

The V call is TRBV3-1 (or the pseudogene TRBV3-2), the J call TRBJ1-1; D may be TRBD1 (5 bases). The V and J ends lost 0 bases and 4 bases respectively, with 15 bases between them. The CDR3 runs 16 residues. Germline V gene lookup returns CDR1 LGHDT and CDR2 YNNKEL (reference sequence). The CDR3 is CASSQERPGGTTEAFF. CDR3 sequence (DNA): TGTGCCAGCAGCCAAGAACGGCCGGGGGGTACCACTGAAGCTTTCTTT.

This clone was observed a single time. The CDR3 region is CASSFSMTGELFF. The CDR3 DNA reads TGTGCCAGCAGTTTTAGTATGACCGGGGAGCTGTTTTTT. The chain carries TRBV12-3 or TRBV12-4 and TRBJ2-2, with D unclear. This CDR3 region has 13 residues. V was shortened by 3 bases and J by 5 bases, with 7 bases between the two germline ends.

The V and J genes are TRBV5-1 and TRBJ2-2; D is uncertain. The CDR3 extends over 15 amino acids. Germline CDR1 SGHRS, CDR2 YFSETQ. V lost 0 bases and J 1 base, leaving 7 bases between the germline ends. The CDR3 spells CASSLAGLNTGELFF. The CDR3 region has the DNA TGCGCCAGCAGCTTGGCAGGATTGAACACCGGGGAGCTGTTTTTT.

This sequence joins TRBV6-5 and TRBJ1-1; the D is unclear. CDR3 length: 13 residues. Germline V gene lookup returns CDR1 MNHEY and CDR2 SVGAGI. Trimming shortened V by 2 bases and J by 4 bases, and 8 bases separated the two germline ends. This CDR3 is CASSYGPITEAFF. The CDR3 DNA reads as TGTGCCAGCAGTTACGGGCCGATCACTGAAGCTTTCTTT.

The J gene is TRBJ2-1, the V gene TRBV10-3, with 10 bases matching TRBD2. Germline V CDR1 and CDR2: ENHRY, SYGVKD. The junction had 16 bases not matched to a gene; V was cut back by 11 bases and J by 9 bases. The CDR3 is made up of 15 amino acids. CDR3 sequence: CASRRELAGVGEQFF. DNA for the CDR3: TGTGCCTCCAGAAGGGAGCTAGCGGGAGTTGGTGAGCAGTTCTTC.

In this sample, this clone turned up once. Within the sample, other DNA sequences also encode this same CDR3. The genes are TRBV6-5 and TRBJ1-5; D perhaps matches TRBD1 (5 bases). V was shortened by 3 bases and J by 6 bases, with 9 bases between the two germline ends. CDR3 length: 13 residues. Per germline, CDR1 MNHEY and CDR2 SVGAGI. The CDR3 sequence: CASSYGGGQPQHF. The CDR3 coding sequence is TGTGCCAGCAGTTATGGGGGGGGTCAGCCCCAGCATTTT.

This clone has more than one count but fewer than ten. The chain couples TRBV9 to TRBJ2-7, with 7 positions matching TRBD2. CDR1 SGDLS and CDR2 YYNGEE come from the germline V gene. V dropped 4 bases and J dropped 6; count of bases not matched to a gene: 7. This CDR3 spans 13 amino acids. CDR3 sequence reads: CASSSRDYSEQYF. For the CDR3, the DNA is TGTGCCAGCAGCTCCCGGGACTACAGCGAGCAGTACTTC.

The genes are TRBV5-4 and TRBJ1-1, with TRBD1 matching over 10 bases. Germline V lookup: CDR1 SGHNT, CDR2 YYREEE (reference sequence). J was trimmed by 4 bases and V by 6 bases; bases with no gene match: 6. This CDR3 has 14 amino acids. The CDR3 DNA is TGTGCCAGCAACAGGGACAGGGGAGGCACTGAAGCTTTCTTT. It specifies CASNRDRGGTEAFF.

V is TRBV2 and J is TRBJ2-1, with a tentative D call TRBD1 (6 bases). V lost 1 base and J lost 1, with 8 bases in between. Germline lookup yields CDR1 SNHLY and CDR2 FYNNEI. This CDR3 is built from 15 residues. The CDR3 nucleotides are TGTGCCAGCAGTGAAGGACAGGAGTCCTACAATGAGCAGTTCTTC. Its protein product is CASSEGQESYNEQFF.

V and J are TRBV7-2 and TRBJ2-5, with D possibly being TRBD1 (6 bases). The CDR3 spans 12 residues. Germline assignment: CDR1 SGHTA and CDR2 FQGNSA. V was pared by 2 bases and J by 7 bases, with 8 bases between. CDR3 amino acids: CASSLQGSTQYF. The CDR3 DNA sequence: TGTGCCAGCAGCTTACAGGGGTCGACCCAGTACTTC.

The rearrangement joins TRBV5-1 to TRBJ2-7, with 7 bases lining up with TRBD2. This CDR3 region has 14 residues. V was pared by 7 bases and J by 4 bases, with 11 bases of the junction left unmatched. Germline CDR1 reads SGHRS; CDR2 reads YFSETQ. In DNA form, the CDR3 reads TGCGCCAGCGGGGGAGGCGGGGGAATTTACGAGCAGTACTTC. Translated, it gives CASGGGGGIYEQYF.

V is TRBV5-6 and J is TRBJ2-7; D gene unclear. The V gene lost 0 bases and the J gene lost 4 bases, with 11 bases spanning the gap. CDR1 and CDR2 (germline): SGHDT, YYEEEE. CDR3 size: 14 residues. The CDR3 DNA sequence: TGTGCCAGCAGCTTGGGATCTAGAAATTACGAGCAGTACTTC. Translating gives CASSLGSRNYEQYF.